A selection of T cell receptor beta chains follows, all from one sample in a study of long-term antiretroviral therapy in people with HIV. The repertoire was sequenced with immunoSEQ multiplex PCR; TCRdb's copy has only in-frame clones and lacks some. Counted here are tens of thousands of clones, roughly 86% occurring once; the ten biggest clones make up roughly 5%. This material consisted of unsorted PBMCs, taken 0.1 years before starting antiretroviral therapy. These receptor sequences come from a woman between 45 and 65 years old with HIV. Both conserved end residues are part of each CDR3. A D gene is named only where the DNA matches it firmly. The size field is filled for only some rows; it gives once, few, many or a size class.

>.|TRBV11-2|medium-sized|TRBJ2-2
CASSSFLGRATGELFF
TGTGCCAGCAGTTCCTTCCTCGGCCGTGCTACCGGGGAGCTGTTTTTT
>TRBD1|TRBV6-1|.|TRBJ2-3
CASSPTGEGTQYF
TGTGCCAGCAGTCCGACAGGGGAAGGAACGCAGTATTTT
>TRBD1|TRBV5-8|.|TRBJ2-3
CASSVRGQRYTDTQYF
TGTGCCAGCAGCGTCAGGGGACAGCGATACACAGATACGCAGTATTTT
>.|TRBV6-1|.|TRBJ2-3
CASRLLRGTDTQYF
TGTGCCAGCAGGTTGTTGAGGGGCACAGATACGCAGTATTTT
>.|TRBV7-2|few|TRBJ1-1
CASSLYAEAFF
TGTGCCAGCAGCTTATATGCAGAAGCTTTCTTT
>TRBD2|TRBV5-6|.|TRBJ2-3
CASSLLAGASDTQYF
TGTGCCAGCAGCTTGTTAGCGGGGGCGTCGGATACGCAGTATTTT
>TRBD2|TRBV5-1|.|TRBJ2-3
CASSLVRTRSTDTQYF
TGCGCCAGCAGCTTGGTGAGGACTAGAAGCACAGATACGCAGTATTTT
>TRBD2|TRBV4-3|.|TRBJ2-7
CASSQDLRGGYYEQYF
TGCGCCAGCAGCCAAGATCTCCGCGGGGGGTACTACGAGCAGTACTTC
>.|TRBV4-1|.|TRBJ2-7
CASSQEGPPRPHEQYF
TGCGCCAGCAGCCAAGAGGGGCCGCCAAGGCCCCACGAGCAGTACTTC
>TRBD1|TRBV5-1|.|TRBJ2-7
CASSWGKGGEYEQYF
TGCGCCAGCAGCTGGGGGAAAGGGGGCGAATACGAGCAGTACTTC
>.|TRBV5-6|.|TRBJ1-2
CASSPVTGGDYGYTF
TGTGCCAGCAGCCCGGTGACGGGGGGAGACTATGGCTACACCTTC
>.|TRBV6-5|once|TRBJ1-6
CASSYSEDRPLHF
TGTGCCAGCAGTTACTCGGAGGATAGACCCCTCCACTTT
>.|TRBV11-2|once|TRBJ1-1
CASSFTGPNTEAFF
TGTGCCAGCAGCTTCACAGGGCCGAACACTGAAGCTTTCTTT
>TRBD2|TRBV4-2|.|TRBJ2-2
CASSQGLAGEGGELFF
TGTGCCAGCAGCCAGGGGCTAGCGGGGGAAGGCGGGGAGCTGTTTTTT
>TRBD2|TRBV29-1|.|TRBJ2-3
CSVGGTSGTDTQYF
TGCAGCGTGGGGGGGACTAGCGGCACAGATACGCAGTATTTT
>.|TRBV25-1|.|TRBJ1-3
CASSESRGVSGNTIYF
TGTGCCAGCAGTGAATCCAGGGGCGTCTCTGGAAACACCATATATTTT
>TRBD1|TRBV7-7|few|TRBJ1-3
CASSLDRGQGNTIYF
TGTGCTAGCAGCTTAGACAGGGGGCAAGGAAACACCATATATTTT
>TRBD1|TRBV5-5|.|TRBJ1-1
CASSSSGGRNTEAFF
TGTGCCAGCAGCTCGTCAGGGGGCAGGAACACTGAAGCTTTCTTT
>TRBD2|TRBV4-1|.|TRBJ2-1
CASSQAQRLAGDQEQFF
TGCGCCAGCAGCCAAGCGCAAAGACTAGCGGGGGACCAAGAGCAGTTCTTC
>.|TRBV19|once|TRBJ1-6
CASSSPQTSGNSPLHF
TGTGCCAGTAGTAGTCCCCAGACGTCCGGTAATTCACCCCTCCACTTT
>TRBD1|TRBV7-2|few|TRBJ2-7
CASSLSSRTGASYEQYF
TGTGCCAGCAGCTTATCCAGCCGGACAGGGGCATCCTACGAGCAGTACTTC
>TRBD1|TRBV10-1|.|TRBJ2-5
CASSLDRARETQYF
TGCGCCAGCAGCCTGGACAGGGCACGGGAGACCCAGTACTTC
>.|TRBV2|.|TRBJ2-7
CASSESRSSYEQYF
TGTGCCAGCAGTGAATCCAGGAGCTCCTACGAGCAGTACTTC
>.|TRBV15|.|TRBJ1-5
CATSGMDNQPQHF
TGTGCCACCTCCGGTATGGACAATCAGCCCCAGCATTTT
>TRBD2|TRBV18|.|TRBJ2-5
CASSRGGMETQYF
TGTGCCAGCTCCCGCGGGGGAATGGAGACCCAGTACTTC
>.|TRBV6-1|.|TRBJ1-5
CASKRVTVNQPQHF
TGTGCCAGCAAGCGGGTGACAGTCAATCAGCCCCAGCATTTT
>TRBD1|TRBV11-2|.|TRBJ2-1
CASSREADRGRGEQFF
TGTGCCAGCAGCCGGGAAGCCGACAGGGGAAGGGGTGAGCAGTTCTTC
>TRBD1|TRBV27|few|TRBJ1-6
CASSPQGAYNSPLHF
TGTGCCAGCAGTCCCCAGGGGGCGTATAATTCACCCCTCCACTTT
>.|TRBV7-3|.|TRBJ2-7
CASSLTGPPSYEQYF
TGTGCCAGCAGCTTAACAGGACCGCCGTCCTACGAGCAGTACTTC
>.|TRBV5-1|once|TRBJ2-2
CASSPAYISNTGELFF
TGCGCCAGCAGCCCGGCCTATATTTCCAACACCGGGGAGCTGTTTTTT
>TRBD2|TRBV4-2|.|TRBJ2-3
CASSQDPSGGLHTQYF
TGTGCCAGCAGCCAAGATCCCAGCGGGGGCCTCCATACGCAGTATTTT
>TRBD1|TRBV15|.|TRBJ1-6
CAVGEGDRGNSPLHF
TGTGCCGTGGGAGAGGGGGACAGGGGGAATTCACCCCTCCACTTT
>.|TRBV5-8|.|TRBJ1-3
CASSIRLDTIYF
TGTGCCAGCAGCATCCGGTTGGACACCATATATTTT
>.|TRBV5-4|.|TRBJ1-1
CASSLDREAFF
TGTGCCAGCAGCTTGGATAGGGAGGCTTTCTTT
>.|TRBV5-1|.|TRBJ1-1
CASSETIHMNTEAFF
TGCGCCAGCAGCGAAACTATCCACATGAACACTGAAGCTTTCTTT
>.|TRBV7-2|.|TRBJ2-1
CASSLRASPRVEQFF
TGTGCCAGCAGCTTAAGGGCTAGCCCCCGGGTTGAGCAGTTCTTC
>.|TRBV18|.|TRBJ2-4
CASSPGTSNIQYF
TGTGCCAGCTCACCTGGGACTTCGAACATTCAGTACTTC
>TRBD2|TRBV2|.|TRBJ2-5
CASKTSGGRETQYF
TGTGCCAGCAAGACTAGCGGGGGGCGGGAGACCCAGTACTTC
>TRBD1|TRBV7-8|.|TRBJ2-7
CASRIGTAVSYEQYF
TGTGCCAGCAGGATAGGGACAGCCGTCTCCTACGAGCAGTACTTC